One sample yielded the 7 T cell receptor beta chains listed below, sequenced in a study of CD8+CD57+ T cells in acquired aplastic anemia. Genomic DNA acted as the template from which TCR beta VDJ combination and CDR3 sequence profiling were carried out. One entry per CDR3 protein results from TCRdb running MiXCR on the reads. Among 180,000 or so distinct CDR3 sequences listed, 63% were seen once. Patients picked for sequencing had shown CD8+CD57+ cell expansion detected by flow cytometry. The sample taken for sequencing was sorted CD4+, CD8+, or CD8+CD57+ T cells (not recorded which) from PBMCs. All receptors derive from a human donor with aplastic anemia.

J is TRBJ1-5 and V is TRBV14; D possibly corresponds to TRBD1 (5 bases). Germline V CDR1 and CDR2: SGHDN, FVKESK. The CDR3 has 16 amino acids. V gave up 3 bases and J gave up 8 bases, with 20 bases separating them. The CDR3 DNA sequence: TGTGCCAGCAGCCATGATGTAGGGGCCTTAGGTGAGCCCCAGCATTTT. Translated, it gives CASSHDVGALGEPQHF.

CDR3 sequence: CASSVVRNTGELFF. The CDR3 DNA sequence: TGTGCCAGCAGCGTAGTGCGGAACACCGGGGAGCTGTTTTTT. The chain is built from TRBV9 and TRBJ2-2; no clear D gene. Germline values: CDR1 SGDLS, CDR2 YYNGEE. The CDR3 has 14 residues. V was pared by 0 bases and J by 1 base, with 4 bases between.

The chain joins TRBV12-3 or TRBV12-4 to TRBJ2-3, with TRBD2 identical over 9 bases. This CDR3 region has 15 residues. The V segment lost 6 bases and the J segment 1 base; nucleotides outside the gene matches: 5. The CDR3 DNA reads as TGTGCCAGCAGCGATCTAGCGGGGCGCACAGATACGCAGTATTTT. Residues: CASSDLAGRTDTQYF.

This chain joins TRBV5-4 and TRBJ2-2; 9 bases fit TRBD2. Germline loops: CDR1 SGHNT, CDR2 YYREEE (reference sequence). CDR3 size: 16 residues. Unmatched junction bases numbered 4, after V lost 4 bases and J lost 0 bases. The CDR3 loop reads CASSGGGATNTGELFF. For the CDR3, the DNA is TGTGCCAGCAGCGGCGGGGGGGCTACGAACACCGGGGAGCTGTTTTTT.

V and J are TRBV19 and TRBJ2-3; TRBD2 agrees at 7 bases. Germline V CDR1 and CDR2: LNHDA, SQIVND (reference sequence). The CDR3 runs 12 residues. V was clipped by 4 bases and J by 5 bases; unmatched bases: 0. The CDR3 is CASSTGGDTQYF. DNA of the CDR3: TGTGCCAGTAGTACGGGGGGAGATACGCAGTATTTT.

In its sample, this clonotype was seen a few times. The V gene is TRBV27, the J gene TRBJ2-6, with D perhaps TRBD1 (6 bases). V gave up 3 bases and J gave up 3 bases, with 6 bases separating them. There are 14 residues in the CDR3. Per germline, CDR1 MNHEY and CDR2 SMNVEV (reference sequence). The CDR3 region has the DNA TGTGCCAGCAGTTTCAGGGGTGGGGCCAACGTCCTGACTTTC. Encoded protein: CASSFRGGANVLTF.

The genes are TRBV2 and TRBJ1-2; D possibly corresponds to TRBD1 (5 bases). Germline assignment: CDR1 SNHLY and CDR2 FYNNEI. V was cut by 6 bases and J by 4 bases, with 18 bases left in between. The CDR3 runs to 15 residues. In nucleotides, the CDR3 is TGTGCCAGCAGGGTCGTCGCCAGGGAGGTCTATGGCTACACCTTC. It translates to CASRVVAREVYGYTF.